The following is a TCR beta chain sequence with its context. As yet, its antigen is unknown. Between about 17 and 34 mg of unsorted bulk tissue served as the source from which RNA and DNA were co-extracted. The sample is drawn from a study of tumor-infiltrating lymphocytes in primary liver carcinoma. General study results and limits: Just about 7.5-25% of leading clones were found in every one of five regions.

Starting material of 500 ng total RNA yielded TCR beta cDNA via a constant-region primer. Nested multiplex PCR, run for three rounds with slightly modified ARM-PCR, yielded TCR beta libraries. One entry per CDR3 protein results from TCRdb running MiXCR on the multiplex PCR reads. The profile covers roughly 70,000 distinct CDR3 sequences, with about two thirds appearing a single time and 30% to 40% taken by the ten largest. This clonotype was obtained from a man in his forties with primary liver carcinoma and hepatitis B virus infection. Sequenced input: liver tumor tissue from sampling region 4. Subset in this sample: tumor region T4, right-lateral pole.

The CDR3 DNA follows: TGCAGCGTTGACTCCGCAGATTACGAGCAGTACTTC. Encoded protein: CSVDSADYEQYF. The chain recombines TRBV29-1 with TRBJ2-7; D not resolved. CDR1 and CDR2 from the germline V gene are SQVTM and ANQGSEA. There are 12 residues in the CDR3. With 3 bases removed from V and 4 bases from J, the gap between germline ends came to 10 bases.